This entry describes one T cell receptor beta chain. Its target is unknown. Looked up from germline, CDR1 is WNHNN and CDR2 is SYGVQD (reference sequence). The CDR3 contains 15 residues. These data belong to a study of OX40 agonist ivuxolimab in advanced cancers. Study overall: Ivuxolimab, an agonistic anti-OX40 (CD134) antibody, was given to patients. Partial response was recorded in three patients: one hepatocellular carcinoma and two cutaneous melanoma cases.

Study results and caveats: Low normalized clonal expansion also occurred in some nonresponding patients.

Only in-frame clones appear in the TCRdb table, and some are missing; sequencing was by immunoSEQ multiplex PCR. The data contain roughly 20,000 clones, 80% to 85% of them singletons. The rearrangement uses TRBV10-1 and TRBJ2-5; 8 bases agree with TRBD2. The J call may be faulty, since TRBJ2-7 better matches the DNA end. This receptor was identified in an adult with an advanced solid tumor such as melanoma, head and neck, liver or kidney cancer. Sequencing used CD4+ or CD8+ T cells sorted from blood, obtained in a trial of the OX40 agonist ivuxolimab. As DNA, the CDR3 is TGCGCCAGCAGTGCTTCGGCGGGAGGTGGAAACGAGCAGTACTTC. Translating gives CASSASAGGGNEQYF.